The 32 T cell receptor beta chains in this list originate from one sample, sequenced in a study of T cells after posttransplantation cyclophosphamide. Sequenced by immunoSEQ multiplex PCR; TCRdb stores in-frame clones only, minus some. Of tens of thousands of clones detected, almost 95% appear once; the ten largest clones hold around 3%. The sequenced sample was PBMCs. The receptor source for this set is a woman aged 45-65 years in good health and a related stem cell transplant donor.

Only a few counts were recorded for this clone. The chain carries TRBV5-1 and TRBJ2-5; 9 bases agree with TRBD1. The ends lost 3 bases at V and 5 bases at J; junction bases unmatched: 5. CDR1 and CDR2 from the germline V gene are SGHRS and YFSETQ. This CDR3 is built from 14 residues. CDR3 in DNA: TGCGCCAGCAGCTGGGGGGACAGGGAGGAGACCCAGTACTTC. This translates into CASSWGDREETQYF. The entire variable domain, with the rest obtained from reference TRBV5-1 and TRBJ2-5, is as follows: KAGVTQTPRYLIKTRGQQVTLSCSPISGHRSVSWYQQTPGQGLQFLFEYFSETQRNKGNFPGRFSGRQFSNSRSEMNVSTLELGDSALYLCASSWGDREETQYFGPGTRLLVL.

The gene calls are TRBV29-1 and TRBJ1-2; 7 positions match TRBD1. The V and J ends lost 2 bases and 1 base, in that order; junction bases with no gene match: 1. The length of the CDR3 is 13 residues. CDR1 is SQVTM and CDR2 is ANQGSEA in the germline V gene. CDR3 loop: CSVERDSNYGYTF. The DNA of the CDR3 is TGCAGCGTTGAAAGGGACAGTAACTATGGCTACACCTTC.

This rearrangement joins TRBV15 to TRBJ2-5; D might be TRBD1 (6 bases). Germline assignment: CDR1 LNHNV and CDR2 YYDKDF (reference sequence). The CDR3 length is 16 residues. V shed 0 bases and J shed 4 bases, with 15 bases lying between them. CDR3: CATSREATGSSETQYF. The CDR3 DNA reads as TGTGCCACCAGCAGAGAGGCTACAGGGTCCTCAGAGACCCAGTACTTC.

CDR3 loop: CASSRQGAYNEQFF. The CDR3 DNA is TGCGCCAGCAGCCGACAGGGCGCCTACAATGAGCAGTTCTTC. The chain is built from TRBV5-1 and TRBJ2-1, with 7 bases aligning to TRBD1. Looked up from germline, CDR1 is SGHRS and CDR2 is YFSETQ. V was pared by 4 bases and J by 2 bases, with 3 bases of the junction left unmatched. The CDR3 is 14 amino acids. The complete variable domain, with remaining parts taken from reference TRBV5-1 and TRBJ2-1, reads KAGVTQTPRYLIKTRGQQVTLSCSPISGHRSVSWYQQTPGQGLQFLFEYFSETQRNKGNFPGRFSGRQFSNSRSEMNVSTLELGDSALYLCASSRQGAYNEQFFGPGTRLTVL.

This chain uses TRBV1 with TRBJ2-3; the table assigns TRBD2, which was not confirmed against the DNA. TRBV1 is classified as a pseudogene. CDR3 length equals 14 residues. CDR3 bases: TGCACCAGTGGACTAGCGGGAGCCACAGATACGCAGTATTTT. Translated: CTSGLAGATDTQYF.

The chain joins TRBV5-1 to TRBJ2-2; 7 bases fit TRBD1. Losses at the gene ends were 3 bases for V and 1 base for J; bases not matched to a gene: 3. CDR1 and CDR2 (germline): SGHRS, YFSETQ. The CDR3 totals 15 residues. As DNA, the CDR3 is TGCGCCAGCAGCTGGGACAGCGGGAACACCGGGGAGCTGTTTTTT. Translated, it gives CASSWDSGNTGELFF.

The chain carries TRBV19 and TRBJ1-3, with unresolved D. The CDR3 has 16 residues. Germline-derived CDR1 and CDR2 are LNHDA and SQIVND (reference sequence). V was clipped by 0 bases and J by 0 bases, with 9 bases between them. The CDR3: CASSIDPLISGNTIYF. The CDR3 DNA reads TGTGCCAGTAGTATAGATCCCCTTATCTCTGGAAACACCATATATTTT.

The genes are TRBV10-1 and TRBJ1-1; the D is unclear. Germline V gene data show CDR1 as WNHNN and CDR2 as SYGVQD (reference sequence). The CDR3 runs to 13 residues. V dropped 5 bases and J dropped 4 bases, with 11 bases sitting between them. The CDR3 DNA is TGCGCCAGCAGTCACACCCCGGGCACTGAAGCTTTCTTT. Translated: CASSHTPGTEAFF.

The CDR3 is CASSLFPGAQYF. CDR3 bases: TGTGCCAGCAGTTTATTCCCGGGAGCGCAGTATTTT. The chain combines TRBV27 with TRBJ2-3, with TRBD2 as a possible D gene (6 bases). The CDR3 extends over 12 amino acids. Trimming pared 1 base from V and 10 bases from J, leaving 9 bases between. CDR1 is MNHEY, CDR2 SMNVEV, per germline (reference sequence).

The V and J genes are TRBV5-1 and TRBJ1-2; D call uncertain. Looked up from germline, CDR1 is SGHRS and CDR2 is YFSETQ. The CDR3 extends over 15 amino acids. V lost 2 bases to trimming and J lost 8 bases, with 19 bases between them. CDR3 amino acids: CASSFDLTSREGYTF. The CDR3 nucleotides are TGCGCCAGCAGCTTCGACTTGACCTCTCGGGAGGGCTACACCTTC.

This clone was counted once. The CDR3 nucleotides are TGTGCCAGCAGCACCGAACCTGGGACAGGTGGTCGCTACGAGCAGTACTTC. This translates into CASSTEPGTGGRYEQYF. V gene TRBV7-9 combines with J gene TRBJ2-7; 8 bases agree with TRBD1. Germline CDR1 is SEHNR and CDR2 is FQNEAQ (reference sequence). CDR3 length: 17 residues. J lost 3 bases, V lost 5 bases, and 15 bases had no gene match.

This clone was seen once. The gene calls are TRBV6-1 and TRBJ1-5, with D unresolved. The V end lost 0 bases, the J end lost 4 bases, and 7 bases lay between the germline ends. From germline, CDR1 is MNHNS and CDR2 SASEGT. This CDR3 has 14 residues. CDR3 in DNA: TGTGCCAGCAGTGAAGCGGGCAGTAATCAGCCCCAGCATTTT. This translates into CASSEAGSNQPQHF.

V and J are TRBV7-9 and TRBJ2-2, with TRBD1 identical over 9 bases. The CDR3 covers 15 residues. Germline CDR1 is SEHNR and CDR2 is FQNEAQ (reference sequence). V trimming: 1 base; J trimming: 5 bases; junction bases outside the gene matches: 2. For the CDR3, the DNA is TGTGCCAGCAGCTTAGGGACAGGGGAGACCGGGGAGCTGTTTTTT. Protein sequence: CASSLGTGETGELFF.

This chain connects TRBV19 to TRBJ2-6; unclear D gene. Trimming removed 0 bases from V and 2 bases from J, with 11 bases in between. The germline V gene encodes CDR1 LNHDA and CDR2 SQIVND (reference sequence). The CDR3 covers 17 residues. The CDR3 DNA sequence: TGTGCCAGTAGTATAGATCGGCGGCGTCCTGGGGCCAACGTCCTGACTTTC. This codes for CASSIDRRRPGANVLTF.

CDR3 bases: TGTGCCAGCAGCTTAATACAGGGTAGCCCAGATACGCAGTATTTT. Its protein is CASSLIQGSPDTQYF. V gene TRBV7-6 combines with J gene TRBJ2-3; tentatively, D is TRBD1 (6 bases). The germline V gene has CDR1 SGHVS and CDR2 FNYEAQ. V lost 2 bases to trimming and J lost 4 bases, with 13 bases between them. The CDR3 contains 15 residues.

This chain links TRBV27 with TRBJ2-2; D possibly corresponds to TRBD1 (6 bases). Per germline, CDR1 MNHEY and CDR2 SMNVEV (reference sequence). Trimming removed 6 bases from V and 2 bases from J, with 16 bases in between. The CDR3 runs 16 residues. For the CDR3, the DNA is TGTGCCAGCAGGGCCGGATGGACAGCCAACACCGGGGAGCTGTTTTTT. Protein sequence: CASRAGWTANTGELFF.

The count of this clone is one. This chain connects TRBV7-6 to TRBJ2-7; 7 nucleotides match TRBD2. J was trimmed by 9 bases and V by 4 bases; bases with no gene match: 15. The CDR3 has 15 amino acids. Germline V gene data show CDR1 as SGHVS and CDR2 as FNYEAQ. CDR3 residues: CASSSPPGGLTRQYF. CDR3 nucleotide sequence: TGTGCCAGCAGCTCCCCCCCGGGGGGTCTTACGAGGCAGTACTTC.

CDR3 protein: CASSRAGEAYEQYF. The CDR3 region has the DNA TGTGCCAGCTCGAGGGCGGGAGAGGCCTACGAGCAGTACTTC. The chain recombines TRBV28 with TRBJ2-7, with 7 bases matching TRBD2. V trimming: 8 bases; J trimming: 2 bases; junction bases outside the gene matches: 9. The germline V gene has CDR1 MDHEN and CDR2 SYDVKM. This CDR3 contains 14 residues.

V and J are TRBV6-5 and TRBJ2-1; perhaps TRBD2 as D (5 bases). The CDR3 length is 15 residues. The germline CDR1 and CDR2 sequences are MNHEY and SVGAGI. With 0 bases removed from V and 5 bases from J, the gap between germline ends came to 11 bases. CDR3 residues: CASSYSLTNNNEQFF. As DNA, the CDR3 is TGTGCCAGCAGTTACTCGCTGACTAATAACAATGAGCAGTTCTTC.

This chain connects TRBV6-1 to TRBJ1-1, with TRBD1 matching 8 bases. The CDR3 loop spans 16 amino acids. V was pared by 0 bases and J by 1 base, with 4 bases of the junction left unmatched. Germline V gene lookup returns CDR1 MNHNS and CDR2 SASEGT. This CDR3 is CASSEASGTGNTEAFF. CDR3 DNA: TGTGCCAGCAGTGAAGCTTCCGGGACAGGGAACACTGAAGCTTTCTTT.

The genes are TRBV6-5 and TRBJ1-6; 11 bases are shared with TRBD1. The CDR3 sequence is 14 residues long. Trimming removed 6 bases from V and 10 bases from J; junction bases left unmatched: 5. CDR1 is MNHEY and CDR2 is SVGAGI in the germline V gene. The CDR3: CASSLDRGRSPLHF. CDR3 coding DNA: TGTGCCAGCAGCCTGGACAGGGGGCGGTCACCCCTCCACTTT.

CDR3 region: CASSLGGQGPYGYTF. The CDR3 nucleotides read TGCGCCAGCAGCTTGGGAGGACAGGGCCCCTATGGCTACACCTTC. The chain couples TRBV5-1 to TRBJ1-2, with 8 nucleotides matching TRBD1. The V and J ends lost 0 bases and 4 bases, in that order; junction bases with no gene match: 5. The V gene's germline CDR1 is SGHRS and CDR2 YFSETQ. This CDR3 is 15 amino acids long.

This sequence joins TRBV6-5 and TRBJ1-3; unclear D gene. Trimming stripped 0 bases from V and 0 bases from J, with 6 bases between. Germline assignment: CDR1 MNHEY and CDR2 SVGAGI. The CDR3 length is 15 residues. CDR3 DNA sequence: TGTGCCAGCAGTTACTCAGCCCGCTCTGGAAACACCATATATTTT. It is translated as CASSYSARSGNTIYF.

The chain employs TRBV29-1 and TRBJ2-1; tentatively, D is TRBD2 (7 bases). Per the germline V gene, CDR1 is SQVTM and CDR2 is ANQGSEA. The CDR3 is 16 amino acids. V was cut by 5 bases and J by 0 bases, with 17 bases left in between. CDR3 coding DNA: TGCAGCGTTTACGGCGGGGGCCTTCTCTCCTACAATGAGCAGTTCTTC. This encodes CSVYGGGLLSYNEQFF.

CDR3 residues: CASSPGGKMNTEAFF. The CDR3 nucleotides read TGTGCCAGCTCACCGGGGGGGAAGATGAACACTGAAGCTTTCTTT. The rearrangement joins TRBV18 to TRBJ1-1, with a possible D match to TRBD1 (5 bases). V lost 3 bases, J lost 0 bases, and 11 bases lay in between. Germline CDR1 and CDR2: KGHSH and LQKENI. The CDR3 is 15 residues long.

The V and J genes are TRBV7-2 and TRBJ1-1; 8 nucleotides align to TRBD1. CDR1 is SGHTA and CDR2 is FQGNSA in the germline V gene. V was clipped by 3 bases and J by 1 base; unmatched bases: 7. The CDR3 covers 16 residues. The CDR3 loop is CASSFPGGTGNTEAFF. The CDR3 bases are TGTGCCAGCAGCTTTCCAGGGGGCACCGGGAACACTGAAGCTTTCTTT.

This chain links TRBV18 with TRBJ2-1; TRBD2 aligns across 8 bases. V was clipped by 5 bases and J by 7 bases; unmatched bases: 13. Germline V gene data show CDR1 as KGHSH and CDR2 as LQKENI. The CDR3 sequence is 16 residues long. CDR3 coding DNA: TGTGCCAGCTCATCGTGGACTAGCCCAAAGCCAAATGAGCAGTTCTTC. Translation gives CASSSWTSPKPNEQFF.

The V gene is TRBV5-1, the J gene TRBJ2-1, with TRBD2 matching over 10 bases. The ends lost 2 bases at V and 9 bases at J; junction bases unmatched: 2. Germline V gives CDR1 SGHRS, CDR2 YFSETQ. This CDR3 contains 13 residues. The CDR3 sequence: CASSLAGGLEQFF. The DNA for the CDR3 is TGCGCCAGCAGCTTAGCGGGGGGGCTTGAGCAGTTCTTC.

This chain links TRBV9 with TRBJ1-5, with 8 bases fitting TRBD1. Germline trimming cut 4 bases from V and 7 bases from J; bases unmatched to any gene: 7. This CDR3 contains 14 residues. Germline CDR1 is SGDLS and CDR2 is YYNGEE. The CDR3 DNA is TGTGCCAGCAGCCCGGGACAGGTCGGGCAGCCCCAGCATTTT. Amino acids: CASSPGQVGQPQHF.

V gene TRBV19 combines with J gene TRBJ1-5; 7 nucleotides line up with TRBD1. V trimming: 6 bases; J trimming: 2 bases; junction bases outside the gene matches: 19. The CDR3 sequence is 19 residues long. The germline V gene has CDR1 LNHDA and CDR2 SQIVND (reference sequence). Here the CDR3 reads CASRRQGRFQSKGNQPQHF. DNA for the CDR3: TGTGCCAGTAGACGACAGGGAAGGTTTCAATCGAAAGGCAATCAGCCCCAGCATTTT.

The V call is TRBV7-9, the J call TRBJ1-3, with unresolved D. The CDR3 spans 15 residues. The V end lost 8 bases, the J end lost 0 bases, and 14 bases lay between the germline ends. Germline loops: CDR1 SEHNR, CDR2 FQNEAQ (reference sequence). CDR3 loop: CASPSAVTSGNTIYF. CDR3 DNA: TGTGCCAGCCCCTCGGCGGTGACCTCTGGAAACACCATATATTTT.

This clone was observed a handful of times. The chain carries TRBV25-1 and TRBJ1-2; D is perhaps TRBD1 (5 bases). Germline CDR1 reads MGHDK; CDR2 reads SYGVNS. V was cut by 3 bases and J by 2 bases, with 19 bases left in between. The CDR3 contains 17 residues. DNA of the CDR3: TGTGCCAGCAGTGATTTGGGCGGGGGTAAGGAAAACTATGGCTACACCTTC. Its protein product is CASSDLGGGKENYGYTF.